The 21 T cell receptor beta chains given below trace back to one sample, sequenced in a study of CD8 T cells in ankylosing spondylitis. Their antigens remain unidentified. TCRdb processed the 5' RACE reads anew with MiXCR; each CDR3 protein has one entry. The sample holds 200,000 to 250,000 distinct CDR3 sequences, 15% to 20% seen once. General study points: What appeared characteristic of ankylosing spondylitis blood was a TCR beta motif of eight highly homologous variants.

The sample taken for sequencing was blood, either unsorted or a sorted T cell fraction (not recorded which). These receptor sequences come from a male donor with ankylosing spondylitis.

This chain links TRBV6-1 with TRBJ2-2; D ambiguous. CDR1 and CDR2 from the germline V gene are MNHNS and SASEGT. The CDR3 is made up of 14 amino acids. V shed 1 base and J shed 7 bases, with 10 bases lying between them. The CDR3 DNA reads as TGTGCCAGCAGTGAAGAAGTCAGAAACGGGGAGCTGTTTTTT. Amino acids: CASSEEVRNGELFF.

The chain is built from TRBV4-2 and TRBJ2-7; D remains ambiguous. V lost 4 bases and J 3 bases, leaving 13 bases between the germline ends. CDR1 and CDR2 (germline): LGHNA, YNFKEQ. The CDR3 is 14 residues long. The CDR3 sequence is CASSPSLNVYEQYF. The CDR3 nucleotides read TGTGCCAGCAGCCCCTCCTTAAATGTCTACGAGCAGTACTTC.

This clonotype occurred a few times. The chain couples TRBV15 to TRBJ1-1, with D hard to call. CDR3 size: 14 residues. V shed 0 bases and J shed 0 bases, with 5 bases lying between them. Germline V lookup: CDR1 LNHNV, CDR2 YYDKDF (reference sequence). As DNA, the CDR3 is TGTGCCACCAGCAGAGATAAACTGAACACTGAAGCTTTCTTT. Translation: CATSRDKLNTEAFF.

This clonotype showed up just a few times. This chain uses TRBV5-6 with TRBJ1-1; D is perhaps TRBD1 (5 bases). This CDR3 has 12 residues. The germline gives CDR1 SGHDT, CDR2 YYEEEE. The ends were cut back, 4 bases at V and 2 bases at J, with 6 bases in the middle. DNA of the CDR3: TGTGCCAGCAGCGACAGCAACACTGAAGCTTTCTTT. Translated: CASSDSNTEAFF.

V and J are TRBV9 and TRBJ2-2; no clear D. The germline V gene encodes CDR1 SGDLS and CDR2 YYNGEE. CDR3 length equals 17 residues. V was trimmed by 6 bases and J by 0 bases, leaving 18 bases between them. The CDR3 reads CASTSSVTSSNTGELFF. CDR3 DNA sequence: TGTGCCAGCACGTCGTCCGTAACCTCCTCGAACACCGGGGAGCTGTTTTTT.

This clonotype was seen a handful of times. This chain joins TRBV5-1 and TRBJ2-7, with TRBD1 as a possible D gene (6 bases). This CDR3 has 13 amino acids. CDR1 SGHRS and CDR2 YFSETQ come from the germline V gene. V was cut by 4 bases and J by 2 bases, with 10 bases left in between. CDR3 nucleotide sequence: TGCGCCAGCAGCCGAGGGACACCCTACGAGCAGTACTTC. Its translation: CASSRGTPYEQYF.

In this sample, this clonotype turned up a few times. The chain is built from TRBV12-3 or TRBV12-4 and TRBJ2-7, with 11 positions matching TRBD2. J gave up 2 bases and V 6 bases, and 3 bases lay outside the gene matches. This CDR3 is built from 14 residues. The CDR3 DNA reads as TGTGCCAGCAGCGCGGGACTAGCGGCCTACGAGCAGTACTTC. It encodes CASSAGLAAYEQYF.

This clonotype was found a few times. The V call is TRBV6-1, the J call TRBJ2-3; the match to TRBD1 covers 7 bases. CDR1 and CDR2 from the germline V gene are MNHNS and SASEGT. CDR3 length: 14 amino acids. Trimming took 8 bases from V and 2 from J; bases not matched to a gene: 7. The CDR3 loop reads CASEQGPNTDTQYF. The CDR3 nucleotides read TGTGCCAGCGAACAGGGGCCGAACACAGATACGCAGTATTTT.

The chain has TRBV7-9 and TRBJ2-1; 10 bases agree with TRBD1. Germline loops: CDR1 SEHNR, CDR2 FQNEAQ (reference sequence). The CDR3 runs to 17 residues. The J segment lost 8 bases and the V segment lost 5 bases, leaving 15 bases of the junction unmatched. Here the CDR3 reads CASSPRGGTGVSDEQFF. The CDR3 coding sequence is TGTGCCAGCAGCCCTAGGGGAGGGACAGGGGTTTCCGATGAGCAGTTCTTC.

The V and J genes are TRBV4-1 and TRBJ2-5; unclear D gene. Germline CDR1 is MGHRA and CDR2 is YSYEKL. Between the trimmed V and J ends, which lost 3 bases and 1 base, there was a span of 15 bases. This CDR3 has 16 amino acids. CDR3 sequence reads: CASSQLPVPTQETQYF. In nucleotides, the CDR3 is TGCGCCAGCAGCCAGCTACCAGTCCCTACCCAAGAGACCCAGTACTTC.

The chain joins TRBV12-3 or TRBV12-4 to TRBJ2-7, with D possibly being TRBD2 (5 bases). V lost 5 bases, J lost 2 bases, and 16 bases lay in between. The CDR3 extends over 15 amino acids. The CDR3, as DNA: TGTGCCAGCAGTCCCCGAGAGGACTGGGCCTACGAGCAGTACTTC. It specifies CASSPREDWAYEQYF.

The chain links TRBV29-1 to TRBJ1-1; 8 nucleotides match TRBD1. Trimming took 6 bases from V and 6 from J; bases not matched to a gene: 6. Germline CDR1 and CDR2: SQVTM and ANQGSEA. This CDR3 spans 12 amino acids. The CDR3 here is CSVTGQGAEAFF. CDR3 sequence (DNA): TGCAGCGTGACAGGACAGGGTGCTGAAGCTTTCTTT.

This clonotype has at least ten counts. The chain recombines TRBV4-1 with TRBJ1-2; no definite D call. The CDR3 has 16 residues. Trimming removed 0 bases from V and 3 bases from J, with 14 bases in between. Germline V gene lookup returns CDR1 MGHRA and CDR2 YSYEKL. CDR3 protein: CASSQEGRSEDYGYTF. Here the CDR3 DNA reads TGCGCCAGCAGCCAAGAAGGCAGGTCGGAGGACTATGGCTACACCTTC.

J is TRBJ2-7 and V is TRBV5-6; unclear D gene. This CDR3 is built from 15 residues. Germline CDR1 and CDR2: SGHDT and YYEEEE. Trimming took off 2 bases at V and 0 bases at J, with 12 bases between the two ends. The CDR3 coding sequence is TGTGCCAGCAGCTTATTTGTAGGCAGCTCCTACGAGCAGTACTTC. It yields the protein CASSLFVGSSYEQYF. The variable domain in full, completed from reference TRBV5-6 and TRBJ2-7, reads DAGVTQSPTHLIKTRGQQVTLRCSPKSGHDTVSWYQQALGQGPQFIFQYYEEEERQRGNFPDRFSGHQFPNYSSELNVNALLLGDSALYLCASSLFVGSSYEQYFGPGTRLTVT.

This clonotype was counted a few times. The chain is built from TRBV7-3 and TRBJ2-2; 10 positions agree with TRBD2. The CDR3 runs 16 residues. V lost 4 bases to trimming and J lost 6 bases; unmatched junction nucleotides: 8. Per the germline V gene, CDR1 is SGHTA and CDR2 is FQGTGA. CDR3 sequence: CASSSPSGGRPGELFF. The CDR3 nucleotides read TGTGCCAGCAGCTCCCCTAGCGGGGGACGACCCGGGGAGCTGTTTTTT.

Many counts were recorded for this clonotype. This chain connects TRBV7-3 to TRBJ2-3; D remains ambiguous. Germline V gene lookup returns CDR1 SGHTA and CDR2 FQGTGA. V shed 1 base and J shed 2 bases, with 4 bases lying between them. CDR3 size: 13 residues. The CDR3 nucleotides read TGTGCCAGCAGCTTAATTTCCACAGATACGCAGTATTTT. The encoded protein is CASSLISTDTQYF. Filled out from reference TRBV7-3 and TRBJ2-3, the complete variable domain reads GAGVSQTPSNKVTEKGKYVELRCDPISGHTALYWYRQSLGQGPEFLIYFQGTGAADDSGLPNDRFFAVRPEGSVSTLKIQRTERGDSAVYLCASSLISTDTQYFGPGTRLTVL.

There are a few counts of this clonotype. V is TRBV4-1 and J is TRBJ2-7; D might be TRBD1 (6 bases). Trimming removed 1 base at V and 6 bases at J, with 16 bases between. Germline loops: CDR1 MGHRA, CDR2 YSYEKL. This CDR3 is 15 amino acids long. The CDR3 loop is CASSQVPAGGPEQYF. The CDR3 bases are TGCGCCAGCAGCCAAGTGCCTGCTGGGGGCCCCGAGCAGTACTTC.

J is TRBJ2-5 and V is TRBV11-2; TRBD1 aligns across 7 bases. V dropped 4 bases and J dropped 4; count of bases not matched to a gene: 6. CDR1 SGHAT and CDR2 FQNNGV come from the germline V gene. The CDR3 sequence is 14 residues long. Here the CDR3 DNA reads TGTGCCAGCAGCTCGTGGACAGGAGGAGAGACCCAGTACTTC. Amino acid sequence: CASSSWTGGETQYF. The whole variable domain, remainder taken from reference TRBV11-2 and TRBJ2-5, is EAGVAQSPRYKIIEKRQSVAFWCNPISGHATLYWYQQILGQGPKLLIQFQNNGVVDDSQLPKDRFSAERLKGVDSTLKIQPAKLEDSAVYLCASSSWTGGETQYFGPGTRLLVL.

Comments on this clonotype: An end of the junction differs from the germline gene, which may be a read error. The J gene is TRBJ1-3, the V gene TRBV5-6; D gene ambiguous. CDR3 length equals 17 residues. Germline CDR1 reads SGHDT; CDR2 reads YYEEEE. The chain's CDR3 is CASSLGNSELSGNTIYF. DNA of the CDR3: TGCGCCAGCAGCTTGGGTAACTCAGAGCTCTCTGGAAACACCATATATTTT.

This clonotype was seen more than once but under ten times. For the CDR3, the DNA is TGTGCCAGCAGAGGACTAGCGATGGAGACCCAGTACTTC. This translates into CASRGLAMETQYF. The gene calls are TRBV7-9 and TRBJ2-5; 9 bases are shared with TRBD2. Germline V gives CDR1 SEHNR, CDR2 FQNEAQ (reference sequence). The CDR3 runs to 13 residues. V trimming: 6 bases; J trimming: 5 bases; junction bases outside the gene matches: 4.

The CDR3 DNA reads as TGTGCCAGCAGGACAGACTCCTACAATGAGCAGTTCTTC. This codes for CASRTDSYNEQFF. The gene calls are TRBV12-3 or TRBV12-4 and TRBJ2-1, with D perhaps matching TRBD1 (5 bases). Trimming pared 6 bases from V and 0 bases from J, leaving 6 bases between. The CDR3 sequence is 13 residues long.